This T cell receptor (beta chain) was captured in a study of shared clonotypes between healthy human individuals. Profiled with immunoSEQ multiplex PCR; TCRdb holds only in-frame clones, not every one. The data contain about 1.1 million clones, approximately 75% of them singletons. This clone occurred once. This sequence originates from a man younger than 30 in good health. Some clones in this sample may be carry-over from other donors' samples. Specimen: memory CD4+ T cells from PBMCs. Regarding subset: CD45RA-negative fraction.

CDR3: CASSLAVSLYEQYF. CDR3 sequence (DNA): TGTGCCAGCAGCTTGGCCGTCAGTCTCTACGAGCAGTACTTC. This chain joins TRBV5-7 and TRBJ2-7; unclear D gene. TRBV5-7 is an open reading frame, and its role is uncertain. V was clipped by 0 bases and J by 3 bases, with 10 bases between them. The CDR3 runs to 14 residues.